The text below deals with one TCR beta chain. No antigen is known for it. The sample is drawn from a study of Ad26.COV2.S vaccination and SARS-CoV-2 variants. Study-wide findings and caveats: Responses of spike-specific T cells (both CD8+ and CD4+) reportedly showed substantial breadth after vaccination. Vaccinees and placebo recipients showed similar non-spike TCR breadth.

This CDR3 is 13 amino acids long. V shed 3 bases and J shed 3 bases, with 11 bases lying between them. Germline CDR1 reads DFQATT; CDR2 reads SNEGSKA (reference sequence). Sequencing used immunoSEQ multiplex PCR; TCRdb keeps in-frame clones, though not all of them. The profile shows around 420,000 clones, roughly 90% of them singletons. The treatment here: some 20 received Ad26.COV2.S at low or high dose, single or two shots; roughly five received placebo; per-sample allocation not given. Sampling took place 63 days after the first vaccine or placebo injection. In Boston, an adult donor aged 18-55 years took part. Immunization relied on an Ad26 vector, which expressed Wuhan-strain SARS-CoV-2 spike.

The rearrangement uses TRBV20-1 and TRBJ1-2, with D unresolved. The material was peripheral blood, obtained in a trial of Ad26.COV2.S vaccine versus placebo. The origin of this receptor is a person between 18 and 65 years old who received the Ad26.COV2.S COVID-19 vaccine or a placebo. The CDR3 loop is CSASGQFDYGYTF. The CDR3 bases are TGCAGTGCTAGTGGCCAGTTCGACTATGGCTACACCTTC.